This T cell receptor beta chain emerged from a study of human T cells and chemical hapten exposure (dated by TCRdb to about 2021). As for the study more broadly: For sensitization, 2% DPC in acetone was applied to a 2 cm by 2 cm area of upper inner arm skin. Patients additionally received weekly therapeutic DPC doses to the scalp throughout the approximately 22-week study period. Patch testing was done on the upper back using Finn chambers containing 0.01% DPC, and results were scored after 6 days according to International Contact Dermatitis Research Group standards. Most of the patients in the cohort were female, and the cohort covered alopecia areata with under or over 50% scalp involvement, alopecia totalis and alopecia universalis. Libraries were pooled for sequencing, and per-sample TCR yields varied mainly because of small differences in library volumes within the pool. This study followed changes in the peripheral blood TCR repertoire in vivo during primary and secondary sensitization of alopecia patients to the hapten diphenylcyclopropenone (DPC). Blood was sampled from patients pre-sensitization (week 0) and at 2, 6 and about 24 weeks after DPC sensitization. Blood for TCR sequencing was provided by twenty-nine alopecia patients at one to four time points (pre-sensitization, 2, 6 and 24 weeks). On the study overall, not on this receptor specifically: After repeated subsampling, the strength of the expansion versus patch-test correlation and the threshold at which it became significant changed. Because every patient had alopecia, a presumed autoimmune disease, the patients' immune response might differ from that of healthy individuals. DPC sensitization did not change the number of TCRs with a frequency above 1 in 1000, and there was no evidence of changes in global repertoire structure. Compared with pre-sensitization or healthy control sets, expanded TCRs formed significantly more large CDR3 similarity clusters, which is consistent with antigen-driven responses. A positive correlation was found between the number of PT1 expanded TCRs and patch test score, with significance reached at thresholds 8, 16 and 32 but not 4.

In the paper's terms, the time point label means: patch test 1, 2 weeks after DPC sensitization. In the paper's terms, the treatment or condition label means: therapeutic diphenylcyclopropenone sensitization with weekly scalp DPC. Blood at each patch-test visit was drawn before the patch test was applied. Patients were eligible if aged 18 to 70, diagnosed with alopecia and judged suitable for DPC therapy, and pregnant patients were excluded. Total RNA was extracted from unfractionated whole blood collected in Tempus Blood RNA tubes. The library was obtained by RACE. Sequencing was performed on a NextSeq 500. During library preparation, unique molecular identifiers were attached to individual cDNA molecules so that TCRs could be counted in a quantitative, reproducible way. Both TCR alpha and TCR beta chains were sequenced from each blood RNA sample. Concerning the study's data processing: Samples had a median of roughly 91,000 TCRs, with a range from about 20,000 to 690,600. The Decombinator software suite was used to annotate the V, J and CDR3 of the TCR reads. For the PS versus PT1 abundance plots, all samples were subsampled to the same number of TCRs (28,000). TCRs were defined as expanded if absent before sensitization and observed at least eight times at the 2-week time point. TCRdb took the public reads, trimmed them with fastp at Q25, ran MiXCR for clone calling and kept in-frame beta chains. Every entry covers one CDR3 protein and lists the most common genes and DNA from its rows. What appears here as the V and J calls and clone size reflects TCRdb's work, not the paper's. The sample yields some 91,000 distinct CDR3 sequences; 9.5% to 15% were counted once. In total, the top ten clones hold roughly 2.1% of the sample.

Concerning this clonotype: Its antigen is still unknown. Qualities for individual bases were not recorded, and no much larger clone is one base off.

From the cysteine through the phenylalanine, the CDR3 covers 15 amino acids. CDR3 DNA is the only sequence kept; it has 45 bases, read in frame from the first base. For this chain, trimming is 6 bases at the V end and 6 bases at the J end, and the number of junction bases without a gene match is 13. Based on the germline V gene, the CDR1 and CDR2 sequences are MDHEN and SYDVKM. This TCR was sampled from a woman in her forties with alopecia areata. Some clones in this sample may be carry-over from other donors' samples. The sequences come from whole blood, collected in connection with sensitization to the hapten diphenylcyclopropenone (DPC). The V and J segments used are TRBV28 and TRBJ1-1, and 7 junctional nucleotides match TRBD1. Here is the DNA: TGTGCCAGCAGCCAAAGCCTAGGGGGCGCGGCTGAAGCTTTCTTT. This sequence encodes CASSQSLGGAAEAFF.